Given below is one T cell receptor (beta chain) in context. The sample is drawn from a study of technical replicates of blood from a few donors. The data were produced by immunoSEQ multiplex PCR, yet TCRdb's version contains in-frame clones alone and is incomplete. The data show 78,000 or so clones, roughly nine tenths seen once. The CDR3 length is 17 residues. With 3 bases clipped from V and 1 base from J, the junction kept 11 bases outside the gene matches. Per the germline V gene, CDR1 is LGHNA and CDR2 is YNFKEQ. The specimen was T cells isolated from PBMCs. This receptor was obtained from a human donor in good health. Some clones in this sample may be carry-over from other donors' samples. The V and J genes are TRBV4-2 and TRBJ1-1; TRBD1 matches at 7 bases. CDR3 in DNA: TGTGCCAGCAGCCATTATACAGGGGTAGGGGGGAACACTGAAGCTTTCTTT. Encoded protein: CASSHYTGVGGNTEAFF.